The T cell receptor (beta chain) under discussion was sequenced for a study of blood T cell repertoires in COVID-19. At the level of the study: PBMCs, B-cell-depleted T cells, or T cells provided the cDNA or gDNA that made up the material.

The method was immunoSEQ multiplex PCR; TCRdb's version includes in-frame clones alone and lacks a portion of them. The sample has about 83,000 clones; roughly 90% are singletons. This CDR3 region has 16 residues. Trimming removed 6 bases at V and 1 base at J, with 16 bases between. The chain employs TRBV23-1 and TRBJ1-3; no clear D. TRBV23-1 is noted as an ORF with a role that remains uncertain. The TCR comes from a woman older than 75 with active or convalescent COVID-19. What was sequenced was peripheral blood. The DNA for the CDR3 is TGCGCCAGCAGACTTCGGGCGGGAAAGTCTGGAAACACCATATATTTT. It encodes CASRLRAGKSGNTIYF.